The source of this T cell receptor beta chain is a study of blood T cell repertoires in COVID-19. Overall study context: Samples taken during acute and convalescent COVID-19 were collected in the United States, Italy and Spain.

The CDR3 has 13 residues. Germline V gene data show CDR1 as SGHTA and CDR2 as FQGTGA. Trimming left V 4 bases short and J 3 bases short, with 9 bases between. TCRdb's copy holds only in-frame clones and misses some; the assay was immunoSEQ multiplex PCR. The repertoire holds some 91,000 clones, with 83% as singletons. The genes are TRBV7-3 and TRBJ1-1, with D perhaps matching TRBD1 (5 bases). The sequence came from a human donor in a cohort sampled during active COVID-19. Sequences were obtained from peripheral blood. The CDR3 region has the DNA TGTGCCAGCAGCTCGCTAGGGGACACTGAAGCTTTCTTT. It is translated as CASSSLGDTEAFF. The full variable domain, its missing parts supplied by reference TRBV7-3 and TRBJ1-1, is GAGVSQTPSNKVTEKGKYVELRCDPISGHTALYWYRQSLGQGPEFLIYFQGTGAADDSGLPNDRFFAVRPEGSVSTLKIQRTERGDSAVYLCASSSLGDTEAFFGQGTRLTVV.